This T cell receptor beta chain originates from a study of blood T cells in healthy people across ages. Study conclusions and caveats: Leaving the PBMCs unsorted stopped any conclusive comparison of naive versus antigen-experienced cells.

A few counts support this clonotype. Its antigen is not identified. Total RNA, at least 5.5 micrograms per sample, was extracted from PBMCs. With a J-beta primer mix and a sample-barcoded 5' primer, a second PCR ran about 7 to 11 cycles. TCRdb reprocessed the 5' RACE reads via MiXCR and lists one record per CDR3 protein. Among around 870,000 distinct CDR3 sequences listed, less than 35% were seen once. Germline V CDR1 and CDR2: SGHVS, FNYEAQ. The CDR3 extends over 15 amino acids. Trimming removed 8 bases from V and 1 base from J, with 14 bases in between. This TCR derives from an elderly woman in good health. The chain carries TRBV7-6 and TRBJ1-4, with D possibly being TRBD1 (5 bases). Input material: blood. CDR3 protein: CASRKTGVTNEKLFF. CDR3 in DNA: TGTGCCAGCCGCAAAACGGGGGTAACTAATGAAAAACTGTTTTTT.